This T cell receptor (beta chain) was sequenced during a study of brain metastases from non-small cell lung cancer. Measured with immunoSEQ multiplex PCR; TCRdb has only the in-frame clones, and not every one. The table has approximately 2,000 clones, 85% seen once. This receptor was obtained from a donor aged 40 or older with non-small cell lung cancer. What was sequenced was tumor-adjacent normal tissue.

CDR3 protein: CASSLAGHNEQFF. In DNA form, the CDR3 reads TGCGCCAGCAGCTTGGCCGGGCACAATGAGCAGTTCTTC. This chain connects TRBV5-1 to TRBJ2-1; D not resolved. V lost 0 bases and J lost 5, with 6 bases in between. The germline gives CDR1 SGHRS, CDR2 YFSETQ. There are 13 residues in the CDR3. Based on the CDR3 plus reference TRBV5-1 and TRBJ2-1, the full variable domain is KAGVTQTPRYLIKTRGQQVTLSCSPISGHRSVSWYQQTPGQGLQFLFEYFSETQRNKGNFPGRFSGRQFSNSRSEMNVSTLELGDSALYLCASSLAGHNEQFFGPGTRLTVL.